Included here is one T cell receptor (beta chain) sequence, with context. In the study's own analysis: Nucleated cell counts were estimated from reference gene primer amplification. Clones were read by immunoSEQ multiplex PCR, and TCRdb kept only the in-frame ones, dropping some. That table supplies the V and J calls and clone size; D and trimming were determined from the DNA. The sample has under 400,000 clones, roughly 87% seen once. This specimen comes from a study of blood T cell repertoires in COVID-19. Study summary: The study drew acute and convalescent COVID-19 samples from the United States, Italy and Spain.

With 3 bases clipped from V and 0 bases from J, the junction kept 7 bases outside the gene matches. The germline V gene has CDR1 KGHSH and CDR2 LQKENI. The CDR3 spans 16 residues. While infection was still active, Seattle patients were enrolled and then followed longitudinally. V gene TRBV18 combines with J gene TRBJ1-2, with TRBD1 identical over 7 bases. The sequenced sample was peripheral blood. This receptor was taken from a woman aged 60-75 years with COVID-19, enrolled during active disease. The chain's CDR3 is CASSPLPTGTNYGYTF. The CDR3 nucleotides read TGTGCCAGCTCACCCCTGCCGACAGGGACTAACTATGGCTACACCTTC.